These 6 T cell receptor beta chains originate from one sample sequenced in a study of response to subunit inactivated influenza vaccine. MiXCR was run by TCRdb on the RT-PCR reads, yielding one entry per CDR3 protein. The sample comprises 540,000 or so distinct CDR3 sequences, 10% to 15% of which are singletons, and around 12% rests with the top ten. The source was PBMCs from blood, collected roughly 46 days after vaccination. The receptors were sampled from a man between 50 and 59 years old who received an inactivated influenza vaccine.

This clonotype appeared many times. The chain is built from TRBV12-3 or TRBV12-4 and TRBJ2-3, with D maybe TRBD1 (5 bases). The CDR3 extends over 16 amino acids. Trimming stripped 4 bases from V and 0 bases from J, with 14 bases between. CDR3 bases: TGTGCCAGCAGTTACCGGACACAAGCTAGCACAGATACGCAGTATTTT. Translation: CASSYRTQASTDTQYF.

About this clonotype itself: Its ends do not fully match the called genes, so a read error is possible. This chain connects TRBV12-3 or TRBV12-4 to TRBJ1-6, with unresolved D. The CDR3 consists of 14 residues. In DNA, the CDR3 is TGTGCCAGCACTCGAGGCTCCAATAATTCACCCCTCCACTTT. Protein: CASTRGSNNSPLHF.

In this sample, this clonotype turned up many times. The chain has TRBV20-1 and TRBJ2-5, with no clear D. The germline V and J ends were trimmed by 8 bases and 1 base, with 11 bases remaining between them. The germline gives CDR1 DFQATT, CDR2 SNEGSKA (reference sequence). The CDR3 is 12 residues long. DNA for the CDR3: TGCAGTCCGTATAACTCCCAAGAGACCCAGTACTTC. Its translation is CSPYNSQETQYF.

Written as DNA, the CDR3 is TGTGCCAGCAGCCCCGGACTAGCGGGGCGAAAAGAGACCCAGTACTTC. It codes for CASSPGLAGRKETQYF. The gene calls are TRBV12-3 or TRBV12-4 and TRBJ2-5, with 12 bases matching TRBD2. Losses at the gene ends were 6 bases for V and 3 bases for J; bases not matched to a gene: 8. The CDR3 has 16 amino acids.

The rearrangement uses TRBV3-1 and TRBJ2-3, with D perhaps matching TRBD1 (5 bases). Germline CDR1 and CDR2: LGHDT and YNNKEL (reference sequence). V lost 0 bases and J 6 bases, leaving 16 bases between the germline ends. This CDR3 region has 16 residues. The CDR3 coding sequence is TGTGCCAGCAGCCAAGATGGCAGGACAATCCCGGATACGCAGTATTTT. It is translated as CASSQDGRTIPDTQYF.

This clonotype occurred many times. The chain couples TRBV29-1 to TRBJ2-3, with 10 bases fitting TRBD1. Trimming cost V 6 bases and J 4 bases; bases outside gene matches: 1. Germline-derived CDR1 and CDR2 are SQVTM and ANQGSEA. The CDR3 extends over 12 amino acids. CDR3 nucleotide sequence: TGCAGCGTCGGGACAGGGGCAGATACGCAGTATTTT. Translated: CSVGTGADTQYF.